The present TCR beta chain was sequenced within a study of metastatic and nonmetastatic thyroid tumors. The overall study: Repertoire comparisons spanned blood and tumor or nodule tissue from malignant and benign thyroid patients.

TCRdb reanalyzed the PCR reads via MiXCR. The sample has approximately 16,000 clones, almost 35% seen once. Among the patients, none had received any treatment before thyroid surgery. The CDR3 spans 14 residues. Trimming left V 4 bases short and J 0 bases short, with 10 bases between. Germline assignment: CDR1 LGHDT and CDR2 YNNKEL (reference sequence). General study points: It was reportedly found that TCR beta diversity was significantly higher in malignant thyroid tumors than in benign nodules, a difference seen in both blood and tumor samples.

Comments on this clone: Its target is unknown.

Sequencing was carried out using tumor tissue. This chain uses TRBV3-1 with TRBJ2-7; TRBD1 is a possible D gene (5 bases). The origin of this receptor is a female donor with papillary thyroid cancer or a benign thyroid nodule (not recorded which). Some clones in this sample may be carry-over from other donors' samples. CDR3 in DNA: TGTGCCAGCAGCCCAAGGGGAAGCTCCTACGAGCAGTACTTC. Protein product: CASSPRGSSYEQYF.